The 5 T cell receptor beta chains presented below share a single source sample, sequenced in a study of shared clonotypes between healthy human individuals (dated by TCRdb to 2020 to 2022). Library generation was performed with the immunoSEQ multiplex PCR assay. TCRdb stores this immuneACCESS table with in-frame sequences only. Part of the clones is absent; in the studies checked, under half of the shortfall reflects unresolved V genes, and no reason is known for the rest. Recorded for this sample are about 460,000 clones; approximately 77% of them occurred a single time. The ten largest clones add up to 12% of the sample. The sample taken for sequencing was PBMCs. The source of these receptors is a woman in her 40s in good health. Some clones in this sample may be carry-over from other donors' samples.

The J gene is TRBJ2-3, the V gene TRBV10-2; 12 bases are shared with TRBD2. Losses at the gene ends were 6 bases for V and 4 bases for J; bases not matched to a gene: 14. CDR1 is WSHSY and CDR2 is SAAADI in the germline V gene. This CDR3 comprises 18 residues. The CDR3 DNA is TGCGCCAGCAGAATACTAGCGGGGGGACTCCCCGGCGCAGATACGCAGTATTTT. Its protein is CASRILAGGLPGADTQYF.

V gene TRBV6-1 combines with J gene TRBJ1-5, with D perhaps matching TRBD1 (5 bases). CDR3 length: 15 residues. V was trimmed by 5 bases and J by 7 bases, leaving 18 bases between them. The V gene's germline CDR1 is MNHNS and CDR2 SASEGT. In DNA, the CDR3 is TGTGCCAGCAGTCCGTCCTCAGGGAGTGAACAGCCCCAGCATTTT. Its protein product is CASSPSSGSEQPQHF.

This chain joins TRBV2 and TRBJ2-3, with 11 bases lining up with TRBD1. CDR1 and CDR2 (germline): SNHLY, FYNNEI. The CDR3 totals 13 residues. J lost 1 base, V lost 9 bases, and 0 bases had no gene match. The CDR3 spells CARDRGRTDTQYF. The CDR3 DNA sequence: TGTGCCAGGGACAGGGGGCGCACAGATACGCAGTATTTT.

The J gene is TRBJ1-2, the V gene TRBV7-9; tentatively, D is TRBD1 (5 bases). The V end lost 4 bases, the J end lost 7 bases, and 10 bases lay between the germline ends. Germline-derived CDR1 and CDR2 are SEHNR and FQNEAQ (reference sequence). The CDR3 runs to 12 residues. CDR3 amino acids: CASSWDEGGYTF. Here the CDR3 DNA reads TGTGCCAGCAGCTGGGACGAGGGTGGCTACACCTTC.

This chain links TRBV18 with TRBJ2-3; no clear D. The CDR3 covers 15 residues. Germline V CDR1 and CDR2: KGHSH, LQKENI. The V and J ends lost 5 bases and 0 bases respectively, with 12 bases between them. The CDR3 protein is CASSTTLDSTDTQYF. The CDR3 DNA reads as TGTGCCAGCTCAACAACATTGGATAGCACAGATACGCAGTATTTT.